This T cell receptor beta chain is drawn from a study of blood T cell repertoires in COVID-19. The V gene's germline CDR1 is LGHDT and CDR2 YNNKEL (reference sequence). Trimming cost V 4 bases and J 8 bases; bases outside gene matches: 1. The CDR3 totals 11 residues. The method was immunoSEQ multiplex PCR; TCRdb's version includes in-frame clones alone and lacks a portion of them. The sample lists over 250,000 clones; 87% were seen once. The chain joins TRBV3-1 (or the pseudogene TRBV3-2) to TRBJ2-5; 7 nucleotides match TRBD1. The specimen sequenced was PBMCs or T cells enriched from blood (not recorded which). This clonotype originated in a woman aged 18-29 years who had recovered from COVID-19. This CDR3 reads CASSRDSTQYF. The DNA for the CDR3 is TGTGCCAGCAGCCGGGACAGTACCCAGTACTTC.